These T cell receptor beta chains were read from a single sample in a study of neoadjuvant anti-PD-1 for oral cavity cancer. TCRdb keeps only in-frame clones here, not all; method: immunoSEQ multiplex PCR. Of roughly 13,000 clones in the sample, less than 85% were seen once. Material: PBMCs, obtained after nivolumab (anti-PD-1) treatment. The receptors come from a person aged 40 to 85 with oral cavity squamous cell carcinoma. CDR3s include the opening cysteine and the closing phenylalanine or tryptophan. Fields, in order: D gene, J gene, V gene, clone size, CDR3 DNA, CDR3 protein. A D gene is named only where the DNA matches it firmly. Some rows mark clone size as missing; the rest say once, few, many or name a class of expanded clone.

NA TRBJ1-5 TRBV19 NA TGTGCCAGTAGTGGAGACGGGGGGCCCCAGCATTTT CASSGDGGPQHF
NA TRBJ1-6 TRBV6-1 NA TGTGCCAGCAGTGCAGACTTGGGATCGGCACCCCTCCACTTT CASSADLGSAPLHF
TRBD1 TRBJ2-2 TRBV6-1 once TGTGCCAGCAGTGACGACAGGGGGCGGTATGGAACCGGGGAGCTGTTTTTT CASSDDRGRYGTGELFF
TRBD1 TRBJ1-2 TRBV5-1 NA TGCGCCAGCAGCTTGGGCAGGGGGGTCTATGGCTACACCTTC CASSLGRGVYGYTF
NA TRBJ2-6 TRBV6-4 NA TGTGCCAGCAGTGACTGGGTCGGGGCCAACGTCCTGACTTTC CASSDWVGANVLTF
TRBD2 TRBJ2-3 TRBV5-6 NA TGTGCCAGCAGCTTGAGGGACTACCCTTGGAGCACAGATACGCAGTATTTT CASSLRDYPWSTDTQYF
NA TRBJ2-3 TRBV5-8 NA TGTGCCAGCAGCTCAAGGACAGATACGCAGTATTTT CASSSRTDTQYF
NA TRBJ1-1 TRBV2 NA TGTGCCAGCAGTGAAGCGCTTCGGGGACACGCGAACACTGAAGCTTTCTTT CASSEALRGHANTEAFF
NA TRBJ2-5 TRBV2 NA TGTGCCAGCACCGAAAGTCGCGGCGGAGAGACCCAGTACTTC CASTESRGGETQYF
NA TRBJ1-2 TRBV5-1 few TGCGCCAGCAGCTTGGCCGGAGGCTATGGCTACACCTTC CASSLAGGYGYTF
NA TRBJ2-1 TRBV11-1 NA TGTGCCAGCAGCTTAAAGGAGGCCTACAATGAGCAGTTCTTC CASSLKEAYNEQFF
TRBD1 TRBJ2-7 TRBV6-4 NA TGTGCCAGCAGTGAAAAGACAGGGCCCTACGAGCAGTACTTC CASSEKTGPYEQYF
NA TRBJ2-3 TRBV5-1 NA TGCGCCAGCAGCCAGCCGACTAGAGCCACAGATACGCAGTATTTT CASSQPTRATDTQYF
TRBD2 TRBJ2-3 TRBV10-2 NA TGCGCCAGCAGTGTTGGAGCGGGGGGTGCAGATACGCAGTATTTT CASSVGAGGADTQYF
NA TRBJ2-1 TRBV11-2 NA TGTGCCAGCAGCCCGTGGGGGGACAGTAACTACAATGAGCAGTTCTTC CASSPWGDSNYNEQFF
TRBD1 TRBJ1-1 TRBV30 NA TGTGCCTGCCCGACAGGGCGGGCGGGTGAAGCTTTCTTT CACPTGRAGEAFF
TRBD1 TRBJ1-1 TRBV27 NA TGTGCCAGCAGTTTATCGATCACAGGGGGCTCGAACACTGAAGCTTTCTTT CASSLSITGGSNTEAFF
NA TRBJ2-5 TRBV5-1 NA TGCGCCAGCAGCTTTGGGGGCGGAAGAGAGACCCAGTACTTC CASSFGGGRETQYF
NA TRBJ2-6 TRBV4-2 NA TGTGCCAGCAGATACTTGGGCATCAACGTCCTGACTTTC CASRYLGINVLTF
TRBD1 TRBJ1-2 TRBV28 NA TGTGCCAGCAGTCGGGACAGGGGGATCTATGGCTACACCTTC CASSRDRGIYGYTF
NA TRBJ2-4 TRBV19 NA TGTGCCAGTAGTATTTCAAGGACAGACCTCTTTTACTTC CASSISRTDLFYF
TRBD1 TRBJ2-7 TRBV9 NA TGTGCCAGCAGCGTAGACGGGGACAGGGGGGACGAGCAGTACTTC CASSVDGDRGDEQYF
NA TRBJ1-3 TRBV6-1 NA TGTGCCAGCAGTGAAGACCCTTCGACAGCTGGAAACACCATATATTTT CASSEDPSTAGNTIYF
TRBD1 TRBJ2-1 TRBV4-1 once TGCGCCAGCAGCCAACGTGGTTTCCGGGACAGGGCGGATGAGCAGTTCTTC CASSQRGFRDRADEQFF
NA TRBJ1-2 TRBV30 NA TGTGCCTGGAGCACAGGGTACTATGGCTACACCTTC CAWSTGYYGYTF
NA TRBJ1-2 TRBV2 NA TGTGCCAGCAGTGAAACGGGGGTCTATGGCTACACCTTC CASSETGVYGYTF
TRBD1 TRBJ1-2 TRBV28 NA TGTGCCAGCAGTTTTTTTTCTCACAGGGGGGGTAACTATGGCTACACCTTC CASSFFSHRGGNYGYTF